Listed below are T cell receptor beta chains from one sample, sequenced in a study of OX40 agonist ivuxolimab in advanced cancers. Using immunoSEQ multiplex PCR, the repertoire was profiled, and TCRdb retains in-frame clones only, with some absent. The sample has 45,000 to 50,000 clones, roughly 90% seen once. Material: CD4+ or CD8+ T cells sorted from blood, obtained in a trial of the OX40 agonist ivuxolimab. These receptors were collected from an adult with an advanced solid tumor such as melanoma, head and neck, liver or kidney cancer. CDR3s include the opening cysteine and the closing phenylalanine or tryptophan. Fields, in order: CDR3 protein, CDR3 DNA, J gene, D gene, V gene, clone size. The D gene is left open where the match is weak. Expanded clones are given a class, and other clones once, few, many or no size at all.

CDR3: CSVEGGNGYTF; DNA: TGCAGCGTTGAAGGGGGGAATGGCTACACCTTC; J: TRBJ1-2; D: .; V: TRBV29-1; size: .
CDR3: CASSFMGTLGSNQPQHF; DNA: TGTGCCAGCAGTTTTATGGGGACACTCGGGAGCAATCAGCCCCAGCATTTT; J: TRBJ1-5; D: .; V: TRBV27; size: .
CDR3: CASSLVLAGTEQFF; DNA: TGTGCCAGCAGCTTAGTTCTAGCGGGAACTGAGCAGTTCTTC; J: TRBJ2-1; D: TRBD2; V: TRBV11-1; size: .
CDR3: CASSYSRGRGQPQHF; DNA: TGTGCCAGCAGTTACTCACGGGGGCGAGGTCAGCCCCAGCATTTT; J: TRBJ1-5; D: .; V: TRBV6-5; size: .
CDR3: CASSQDPAGAPYEQYF; DNA: TGCGCCAGCAGCCAAGATCCAGCGGGGGCCCCTTACGAGCAGTACTTC; J: TRBJ2-7; D: TRBD2; V: TRBV4-3; size: .
CDR3: CASSLSGPNQPQHF; DNA: TGTGCCAGCAGCTTATCGGGGCCAAATCAGCCCCAGCATTTT; J: TRBJ1-5; D: .; V: TRBV11-1; size: .
CDR3: CASSLWGPEETQYF; DNA: TGTGCCAGCAGTTTATGGGGGCCAGAGGAGACCCAGTACTTC; J: TRBJ2-5; D: .; V: TRBV27; size: medium-sized
CDR3: CASSTGLGQFF; DNA: TGTGCCAGTAGTACCGGGCTAGGGCAGTTCTTC; J: TRBJ2-1; D: .; V: TRBV19; size: .
CDR3: CASSLQRGFYEQYF; DNA: TGCGCCAGCAGCCTTCAAAGGGGGTTCTACGAGCAGTACTTC; J: TRBJ2-7; D: .; V: TRBV4-1; size: .
CDR3: CASSVEAGLADNEQFF; DNA: TGTGCCAGCAGCGTAGAGGCCGGACTAGCGGACAATGAGCAGTTCTTC; J: TRBJ2-1; D: TRBD2; V: TRBV9; size: .
CDR3: CATSRKTIAGQETQYF; DNA: TGTGCCACCAGCAGAAAGACAATCGCGGGCCAAGAGACCCAGTACTTC; J: TRBJ2-5; D: .; V: TRBV15; size: .
CDR3: CASSWLGQLNTEAFF; DNA: TGTGCCAGCAGCTGGCTGGGACAGCTCAACACTGAAGCTTTCTTT; J: TRBJ1-1; D: TRBD1; V: TRBV7-8; size: .
CDR3: CASSTSRWDLRTGELFF; DNA: TGTGCCAGCAGCACCTCGAGATGGGACCTCCGCACCGGGGAGCTGTTTTTT; J: TRBJ2-2; D: .; V: TRBV11-3; size: .
CDR3: CASSTWTVYQETQYF; DNA: TGTGCCAGTAGTACATGGACAGTCTACCAAGAGACCCAGTACTTC; J: TRBJ2-5; D: .; V: TRBV19; size: .
CDR3: CAISGVDTGTAYEQYF; DNA: TGTGCCATCAGTGGAGTTGATACAGGGACAGCCTACGAGCAGTACTTC; J: TRBJ2-7; D: TRBD1; V: TRBV10-3; size: .
CDR3: CASSYSDRPYGYTF; DNA: TGTGCCAGCAGTTACTCGGACAGGCCATATGGCTACACCTTC; J: TRBJ1-2; D: TRBD1; V: TRBV6-6; size: .
CDR3: CASGHTGGQETQYF; DNA: TGTGCTAGTGGTCATACAGGGGGCCAAGAGACCCAGTACTTC; J: TRBJ2-5; D: TRBD1; V: TRBV12-5; size: .
CDR3: CSVEDYRATGELFF; DNA: TGCAGCGTTGAAGATTACAGGGCCACCGGGGAGCTGTTTTTT; J: TRBJ2-2; D: .; V: TRBV29-1; size: once
CDR3: CASSQDGTYAYEQYF; DNA: TGCGCCAGCAGCCAAGACGGGACTTATGCCTACGAGCAGTACTTC; J: TRBJ2-7; D: .; V: TRBV4-3; size: .
CDR3: CASSLGVWADSSYNEQFF; DNA: TGTGCCAGCAGCTTGGGCGTGTGGGCGGATAGCTCCTACAATGAGCAGTTCTTC; J: TRBJ2-1; D: .; V: TRBV5-4; size: .
CDR3: CASSPWTGSEAFF; DNA: TGTGCCAGTAGTCCATGGACAGGTTCCGAAGCTTTCTTT; J: TRBJ1-1; D: TRBD1; V: TRBV19; size: .
CDR3: CASSPLTRGRELFF; DNA: TGTGCCAGCTCGCCACTAACGAGGGGAAGGGAGCTGTTTTTT; J: TRBJ2-2; D: .; V: TRBV18; size: few
CDR3: CASSPPYRVDEQYF; DNA: TGTGCCAGCAGTCCACCCTACAGGGTAGACGAGCAGTACTTC; J: TRBJ2-7; D: .; V: TRBV6-5; size: .
CDR3: CASSLDDDEQYF; DNA: TGCGCCAGCAGCTTGGATGATGACGAGCAGTACTTC; J: TRBJ2-7; D: .; V: TRBV5-1; size: .
CDR3: CASSIAGNYEQYF; DNA: TGTGCCAGTAGTATAGCAGGGAACTACGAGCAGTACTTC; J: TRBJ2-7; D: .; V: TRBV19; size: .
CDR3: CASSILGSYNSPLHF; DNA: TGTGCCAGTAGTATACTAGGCAGCTATAATTCACCCCTCCACTTT; J: TRBJ1-6; D: .; V: TRBV19; size: once
CDR3: CASSLIDQETTNYGYTF; DNA: TGTGCCAGCAGCTTGATTGACCAGGAGACTACTAACTATGGCTACACCTTC; J: TRBJ1-2; D: .; V: TRBV7-6; size: .
CDR3: CASSYNSNTEAFF; DNA: TGTGCCAGCAGTTACAACTCGAACACTGAAGCTTTCTTT; J: TRBJ1-1; D: .; V: TRBV6-5; size: once
CDR3: CASTHEGGPQETQYF; DNA: TGTGCCAGCACCCATGAGGGCGGACCACAAGAGACCCAGTACTTC; J: TRBJ2-5; D: .; V: TRBV9; size: .
CDR3: CASSHAVLAGGTPEQFF; DNA: TGCGCCAGCAGCCACGCGGTGCTAGCGGGAGGAACTCCTGAGCAGTTCTTC; J: TRBJ2-1; D: TRBD2; V: TRBV4-1; size: .
CDR3: CASSVGIMNTEAFF; DNA: TGTGCCAGCAGCGTAGGGATCATGAACACTGAAGCTTTCTTT; J: TRBJ1-1; D: .; V: TRBV9; size: once
CDR3: CASSQGGASSYNSPLHF; DNA: TGTGCCAGCAGCCAGGGGGGCGCGAGCTCCTATAATTCACCCCTCCACTTT; J: TRBJ1-6; D: TRBD1; V: TRBV7-9; size: .
CDR3: CSVEGVTGRISTDTQYF; DNA: TGCAGCGTTGAGGGGGTCACTGGTCGGATCAGCACAGATACGCAGTATTTT; J: TRBJ2-3; D: .; V: TRBV29-1; size: .
CDR3: CASSVVSGRPQYEQFF; DNA: TGTGCCAGCAGCGTAGTTAGCGGGAGACCCCAGTATGAGCAGTTCTTC; J: TRBJ2-1; D: TRBD2; V: TRBV9; size: .
CDR3: CASSILAGGLYNEQFF; DNA: TGTGCCAGCAGCATACTAGCGGGGGGGCTCTACAATGAGCAGTTCTTC; J: TRBJ2-1; D: TRBD2; V: TRBV9; size: .
CDR3: CASRSGFNTGELFF; DNA: TGTGCCAGCAGAAGCGGGTTTAACACCGGGGAGCTGTTTTTT; J: TRBJ2-2; D: .; V: TRBV6-5; size: .
CDR3: CASSFRGRDTQYF; DNA: TGTGCCAGCAGTTTCCGGGGTCGGGATACGCAGTATTTT; J: TRBJ2-3; D: .; V: TRBV28; size: .
CDR3: CASSPRLAVSVLTF; DNA: TGTGCCAGCAGCCCCCGACTAGCAGTCTCCGTCCTGACTTTC; J: TRBJ2-6; D: TRBD2; V: TRBV7-2; size: .
CDR3: CASSIVGGTSGSTYNEQFF; DNA: TGTGCCAGTAGTATAGTCGGGGGGACTAGCGGGTCCACCTACAATGAGCAGTTCTTC; J: TRBJ2-1; D: TRBD2; V: TRBV19; size: .
CDR3: CASSQEWENSGRMETQYF; DNA: TGCGCCAGCAGCCAAGAGTGGGAAAATAGCGGGAGGATGGAGACCCAGTACTTC; J: TRBJ2-5; D: TRBD2; V: TRBV4-1; size: .
CDR3: CASSDRQVWSSDTQYF; DNA: TGTGCCAGCAGCGACAGACAGGTCTGGTCGTCAGATACGCAGTATTTT; J: TRBJ2-3; D: .; V: TRBV9; size: .
CDR3: CASSHDWGQGDYGYTF; DNA: TGCGCCAGCAGCCACGACTGGGGACAGGGAGACTATGGCTACACCTTC; J: TRBJ1-2; D: TRBD1; V: TRBV4-3; size: .
CDR3: CASSENRWREGQPQHF; DNA: TGTGCCAGCAGTGAAAACAGATGGCGGGAGGGTCAGCCCCAGCATTTT; J: TRBJ1-5; D: .; V: TRBV25-1; size: medium-sized
CDR3: CASSYEGRGDEQYF; DNA: TGTGCCAGCAGTTATGAGGGCAGGGGGGACGAGCAGTACTTC; J: TRBJ2-7; D: .; V: TRBV6-5; size: .
CDR3: CASSGTGENQPQHF; DNA: TGTGCCAGCAGCGGGACAGGGGAGAATCAGCCCCAGCATTTT; J: TRBJ1-5; D: TRBD1; V: TRBV13; size: .
CDR3: CASSQVLRGANTEAFF; DNA: TGCGCCAGCAGCCAAGTCCTTCGGGGCGCGAACACTGAAGCTTTCTTT; J: TRBJ1-1; D: .; V: TRBV4-3; size: .
CDR3: CASSSPLAAYNEQFF; DNA: TGTGCCAGCAGCTCGCCGCTAGCGGCCTACAATGAGCAGTTCTTC; J: TRBJ2-1; D: TRBD2; V: TRBV7-6; size: .
CDR3: CASSLELTGELFF; DNA: TGTGCCAGCAGCTTAGAGCTCACCGGGGAGCTGTTTTTT; J: TRBJ2-2; D: .; V: TRBV7-6; size: .
CDR3: CASSQGHRGSGYTF; DNA: TGCGCCAGCAGCCAAGGGCACAGGGGTAGCGGCTACACCTTC; J: TRBJ1-2; D: TRBD1; V: TRBV4-3; size: .
CDR3: CASSEVSEAFF; DNA: TGTGCCAGCAGTGAAGTTTCTGAAGCTTTCTTT; J: TRBJ1-1; D: .; V: TRBV25-1; size: .
CDR3: CASSLSPLTSGRAAIEQFF; DNA: TGTGCCAGCAGCTTATCCCCCCTAACTAGCGGGAGGGCCGCTATTGAGCAGTTCTTC; J: TRBJ2-1; D: TRBD2; V: TRBV7-9; size: .
CDR3: CASRGGFEQYF; DNA: TGTGCCAGCAGGGGAGGGTTCGAGCAGTACTTC; J: TRBJ2-7; D: TRBD2; V: TRBV6-5; size: .
CDR3: CASSQSIGGTQPQHF; DNA: TGTGCCAGCAGCCAATCAATCGGGGGAACTCAGCCCCAGCATTTT; J: TRBJ1-5; D: .; V: TRBV6-5; size: .
CDR3: CAISDSPGQYF; DNA: TGTGCCATCAGTGATTCGCCCGGGCAGTACTTC; J: TRBJ2-7; D: .; V: TRBV10-3; size: once
CDR3: CAVGAPNEKLFF; DNA: TGTGCCGTGGGGGCTCCCAATGAAAAACTGTTTTTT; J: TRBJ1-4; D: .; V: TRBV27; size: .
CDR3: CASSPRGPYEQYF; DNA: TGTGCCAGCAGTCCCAGGGGGCCCTACGAGCAGTACTTC; J: TRBJ2-7; D: TRBD1; V: TRBV6-5; size: .
CDR3: CASMGAGYTF; DNA: TGTGCCAGCATGGGAGCAGGCTACACCTTC; J: TRBJ1-2; D: .; V: TRBV25-1; size: .
CDR3: CASSLGPGANYGYTF; DNA: TGTGCCAGCAGCTTGGGTCCAGGGGCGAACTATGGCTACACCTTC; J: TRBJ1-2; D: .; V: TRBV5-8; size: .
CDR3: CASNGPGNTEAFF; DNA: TGTGCCAGCAATGGGCCGGGGAACACTGAAGCTTTCTTT; J: TRBJ1-1; D: .; V: TRBV2; size: .